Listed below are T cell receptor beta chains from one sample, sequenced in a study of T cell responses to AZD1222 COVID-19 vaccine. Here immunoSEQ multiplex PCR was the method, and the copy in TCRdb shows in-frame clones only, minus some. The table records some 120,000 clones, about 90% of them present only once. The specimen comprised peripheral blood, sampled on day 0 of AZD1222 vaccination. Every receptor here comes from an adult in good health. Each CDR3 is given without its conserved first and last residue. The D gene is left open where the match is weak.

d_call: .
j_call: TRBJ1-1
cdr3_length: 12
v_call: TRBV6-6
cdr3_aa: ASSYSTRDTEAF

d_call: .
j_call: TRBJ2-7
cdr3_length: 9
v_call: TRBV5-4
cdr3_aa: ASSLRQEQY

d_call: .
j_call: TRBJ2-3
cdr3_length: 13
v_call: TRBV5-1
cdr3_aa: ASSLQGTSTDTQY

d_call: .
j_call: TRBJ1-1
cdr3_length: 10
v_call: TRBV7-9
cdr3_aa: ASSQGSVEAF

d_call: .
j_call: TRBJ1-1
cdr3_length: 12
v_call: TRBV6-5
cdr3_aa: ASTTTTDTGEAF

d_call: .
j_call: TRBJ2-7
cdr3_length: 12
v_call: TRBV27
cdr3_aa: ASNRQADSYEQY

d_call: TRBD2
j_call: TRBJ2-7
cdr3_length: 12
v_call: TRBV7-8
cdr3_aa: ASSYRGGGYEQY

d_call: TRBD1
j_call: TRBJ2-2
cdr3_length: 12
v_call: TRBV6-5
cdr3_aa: ASSNRGQSGELF

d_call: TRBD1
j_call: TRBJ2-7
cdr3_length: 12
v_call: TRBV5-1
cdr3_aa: ASSLVQGAYEQY

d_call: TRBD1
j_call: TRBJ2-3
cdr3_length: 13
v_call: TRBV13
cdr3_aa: ASSIDRGRTDTQY

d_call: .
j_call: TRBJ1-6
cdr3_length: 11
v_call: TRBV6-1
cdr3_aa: ASSEGTNSPLH

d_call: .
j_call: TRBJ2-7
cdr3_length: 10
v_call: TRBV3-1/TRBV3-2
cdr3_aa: ASSQVNGEQY

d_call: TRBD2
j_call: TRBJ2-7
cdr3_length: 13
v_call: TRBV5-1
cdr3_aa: ASSRGTSGNYEQY

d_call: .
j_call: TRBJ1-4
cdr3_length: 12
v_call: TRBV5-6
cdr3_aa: ASSPGLRNEKLF

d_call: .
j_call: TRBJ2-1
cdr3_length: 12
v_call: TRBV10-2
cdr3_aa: ASSDTATYNEQF

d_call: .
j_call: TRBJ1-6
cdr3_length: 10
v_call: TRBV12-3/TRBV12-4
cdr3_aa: ASSYSVSPLH

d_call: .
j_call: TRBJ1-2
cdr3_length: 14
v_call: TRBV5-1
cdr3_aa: ASSSGTSGTSYGYT

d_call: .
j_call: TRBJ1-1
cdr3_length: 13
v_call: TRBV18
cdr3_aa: ASSPPFRGNTEAF

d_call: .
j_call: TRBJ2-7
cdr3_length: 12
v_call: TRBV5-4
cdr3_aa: ASSSTQGSYEQY

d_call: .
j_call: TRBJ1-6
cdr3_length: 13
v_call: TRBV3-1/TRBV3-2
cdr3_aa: ASSPRSSYNSPLH

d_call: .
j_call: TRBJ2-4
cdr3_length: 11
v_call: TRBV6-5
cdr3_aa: ASRPLAKNIQY

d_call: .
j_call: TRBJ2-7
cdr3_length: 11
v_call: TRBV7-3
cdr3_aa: ASSLGVWGEQY

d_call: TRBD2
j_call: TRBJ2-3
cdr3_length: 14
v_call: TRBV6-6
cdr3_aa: ASSSKTSGNTDTQY

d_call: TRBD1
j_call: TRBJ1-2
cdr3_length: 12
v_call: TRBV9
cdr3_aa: ASSRNRGNYGYT

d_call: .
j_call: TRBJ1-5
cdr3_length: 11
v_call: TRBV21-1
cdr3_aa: ASSKTGNQPQH

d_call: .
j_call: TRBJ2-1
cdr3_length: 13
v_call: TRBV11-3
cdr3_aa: ASSPQGAGYNEQF

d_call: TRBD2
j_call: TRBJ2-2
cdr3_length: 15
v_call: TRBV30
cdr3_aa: AWSVRGLAGDTGELF